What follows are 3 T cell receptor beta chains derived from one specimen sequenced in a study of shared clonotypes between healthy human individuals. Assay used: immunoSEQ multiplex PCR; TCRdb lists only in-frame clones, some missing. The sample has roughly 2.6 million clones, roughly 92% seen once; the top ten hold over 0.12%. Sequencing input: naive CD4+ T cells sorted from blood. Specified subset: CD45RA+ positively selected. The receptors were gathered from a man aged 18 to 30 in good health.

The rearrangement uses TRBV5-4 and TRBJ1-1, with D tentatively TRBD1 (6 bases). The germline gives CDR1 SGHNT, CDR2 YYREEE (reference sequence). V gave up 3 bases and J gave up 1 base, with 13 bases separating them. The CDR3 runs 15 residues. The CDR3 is CASSSGGTPNTEAFF. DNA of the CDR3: TGTGCCAGCAGCTCGGGGGGGACACCGAACACTGAAGCTTTCTTT.

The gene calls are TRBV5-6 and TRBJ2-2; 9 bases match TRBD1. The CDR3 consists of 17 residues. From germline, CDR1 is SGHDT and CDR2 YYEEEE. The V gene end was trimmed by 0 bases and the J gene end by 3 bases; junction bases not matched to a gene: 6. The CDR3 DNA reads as TGTGCCAGCAGCTTGGCCGGTGGGACAGGGTACACCGGGGAGCTGTTTTTT. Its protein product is CASSLAGGTGYTGELFF.

CDR3: CASSEVQSNEKLFF. The DNA of the CDR3 is TGTGCCAGCAGTGAAGTCCAGTCTAATGAAAAACTGTTTTTT. This chain joins TRBV2 and TRBJ1-4; no clear D. CDR1 SNHLY and CDR2 FYNNEI come from the germline V gene. This CDR3 spans 14 amino acids. The V gene lost 1 base and the J gene lost 3 bases, with 6 bases spanning the gap.